This paragraph reports one T cell receptor (beta chain). Its specificity is unknown. Between the trimmed V and J ends, which lost 4 bases and 14 bases, there was a span of 27 bases. The CDR3 sequence is 15 residues long. Per germline, CDR1 SQVTM and CDR2 ANQGSEA. The data were taken from a study of cytomegalovirus exposure and HLA in healthy donors. Points from the study as a whole: Sequencing likely produced, as an artifact, a cluster of highly shared sequence variants. Rare TCR sequences predominated, though certain public TCRs were found in many donors.

The PCR ran on 60 Vbeta and 13 Jbeta primers. Sequenced by immunoSEQ multiplex PCR; TCRdb stores in-frame clones only, minus some. The sample records 150,000 to 200,000 clones, 77% being singletons. The sample comprised PBMCs. The chain couples TRBV29-1 to TRBJ2-1; the D gene is possibly TRBD2 (6 bases). The clonotype originates from a woman aged 30 to 39 in good health and CMV-seronegative. The CDR3 DNA reads TGCAGCGTTGCCCTTTTGGTGAGAGCCCCAAGGGAGGAGTTCTTC. This gives the protein CSVALLVRAPREEFF.